The clone carrying this T cell receptor beta chain was recorded at least ten times. Its cognate antigen is unknown. The sample has other DNA sequences that encode this CDR3 too. Isolated RNA was reverse transcribed in full, so expressed TCRB transcripts were sequenced. Clones were sequenced by immunoSEQ multiplex PCR, and TCRdb holds only the in-frame ones, with some missing. The table has 500,000 to 850,000 clones, roughly 13% seen once. The sample comes from a study of beta chain features in type 1 diabetes. Study conclusions and caveats: The naive, central memory and Treg TCRB repertoires looked more alike in patients than they did in healthy donors. PCR might favor shorter templates, equally in patients and controls. The study found moderately but significantly shorter TCRB CDR3s in all four CD4+ subsets of Type 1 diabetes patients.

The CDR3 spans 11 residues. V dropped 2 bases and J dropped 6 bases, with 3 bases sitting between them. Germline CDR1 reads SGHDN; CDR2 reads FVKESK. In total, each donor contributed a single heparinised blood draw that averaged roughly 110 mL. Purity exceeding 98% was reached by all sorted populations. This clonotype was obtained from a man between 18 and 35 years old with type 1 diabetes. The specimen was naive CD4+ T cells from blood. This chain connects TRBV14 to TRBJ2-3; D is unclear. DNA of the CDR3: TGTGCCAGCAGCCAACTGGATACGCAGTATTTT. It encodes CASSQLDTQYF.